This T cell receptor (beta chain) was recovered during a study of blood T cells in healthy people across ages. Study as a whole: Researchers report that template switching captured about one barcoded beta molecule per two T cells. Study conclusions and caveats: Age showed a roughly linear inverse relationship with TCR beta diversity per million T cells.

The V end lost 0 bases, the J end lost 9 bases, and 21 bases lay between the germline ends. The CDR3 contains 16 residues. Through a sample-barcoded 5' primer and a J-beta primer mix, a second PCR was run for about 6 to 11 cycles. TCRdb re-derived calls from the 5' RACE reads in MiXCR, one entry per CDR3 protein. The data hold some 700,000 distinct CDR3 sequences, with 43% observed a single time. This clonotype appeared a few times. Antigen specificity is unknown. Each sample yielded at least 5 micrograms of PBMC total RNA. The material sequenced was blood. This TCR derives from a woman in her fifties or sixties in good health. The chain recombines TRBV12-3 or TRBV12-4 with TRBJ2-7; D gene uncertain. CDR3 in DNA: TGTGCCAGCAGTTTAGCCTTGCCTCCCAATTTCTCCCGGCAGTACTTC. It encodes CASSLALPPNFSRQYF.